A single sample gave rise to the 9 T cell receptor beta chains below, sequenced in a study of blood T cell repertoires in COVID-19. Produced via immunoSEQ multiplex PCR; TCRdb's table is partial and in-frame only. Of around 53,000 clones in the sample, about 78% are singletons; the top ten hold around 21%. Sequencing was performed on peripheral blood. These receptors came from a man in his fifties or sixties with active or convalescent COVID-19.

The chain links TRBV6-5 to TRBJ1-4; possible D gene TRBD1, 5 bases. Trimming took 6 bases from V and 8 from J, leaving 16 bases between them. The CDR3 sequence is 14 residues long. Germline CDR1 and CDR2: MNHEY and SVGAGI. CDR3 in amino acids: CASRPTTGVEKLFF. In DNA form, the CDR3 reads TGTGCCAGCAGACCAACAACAGGAGTGGAAAAACTGTTTTTT.

This CDR3 is CASRDGGQGGRGELFF. CDR3 bases: TGTGCCAGTAGGGACGGTGGACAGGGGGGTAGAGGGGAGCTGTTTTTT. The rearrangement joins TRBV19 to TRBJ2-2; 10 bases line up with TRBD1. CDR3 length: 16 residues. The germline V gene has CDR1 LNHDA and CDR2 SQIVND (reference sequence). Trimming took 6 bases from V and 8 from J; bases not matched to a gene: 12.

The chain uses TRBV5-4 and TRBJ1-6; TRBD1 matches 10 bases. Germline V lookup: CDR1 SGHNT, CDR2 YYREEE (reference sequence). The V and J ends lost 5 bases and 9 bases, in that order; junction bases with no gene match: 5. There are 14 residues in the CDR3. CDR3 nucleotide sequence: TGTGCCAGCAGGCAGGGACAGGGGTCTTCACCCCTCCACTTT. Translation: CASRQGQGSSPLHF.

A single count supports this clone. CDR3 nucleotide sequence: TGTGCCAGCAGTTCTCCCCTCCTGGGGCCCTACGAGCAGTACTTC. This gives the protein CASSSPLLGPYEQYF. This chain uses TRBV28 with TRBJ2-7, with D perhaps TRBD1 (5 bases). The V end lost 4 bases, the J end lost 2 bases, and 15 bases lay between the germline ends. The CDR3 contains 15 residues. CDR1 is MDHEN, CDR2 SYDVKM, per germline.

This clone was counted a single time. This chain joins TRBV11-2 and TRBJ2-1, with TRBD2 matching 8 bases. There are 14 residues in the CDR3. Germline-derived CDR1 and CDR2 are SGHAT and FQNNGV. V lost 1 base to trimming and J lost 4 bases; unmatched junction nucleotides: 0. CDR3: CASSLGGGYNEQFF. CDR3 DNA sequence: TGTGCCAGCAGCTTAGGCGGGGGGTACAATGAGCAGTTCTTC.

The chain joins TRBV9 to TRBJ2-1; D is possibly TRBD2 (5 bases). V was shortened by 3 bases and J by 0 bases, with 25 bases between the two germline ends. Looked up from germline, CDR1 is SGDLS and CDR2 is YYNGEE. The CDR3 has 20 residues. CDR3 region: CASSDRSRAGLIPSYNEQFF. CDR3 sequence (DNA): TGTGCCAGCAGCGACCGGTCGCGCGCGGGCCTAATCCCCTCCTACAATGAGCAGTTCTTC.

V and J are TRBV27 and TRBJ1-5, with 7 bases fitting TRBD1. Trimming cost V 6 bases and J 1 base; bases outside gene matches: 9. CDR1 is MNHEY and CDR2 is SMNVEV in the germline V gene (reference sequence). The CDR3 contains 16 residues. CDR3 nucleotide sequence: TGTGCCAGCAGACCAAACAGGGGTTTGAGCAATCAGCCCCAGCATTTT. Its translation: CASRPNRGLSNQPQHF.

The chain joins TRBV10-3 to TRBJ2-2; 7 bases fit TRBD2. Per the germline V gene, CDR1 is ENHRY and CDR2 is SYGVKD. The CDR3 sequence is 19 residues long. The ends lost 7 bases at V and 0 bases at J; junction bases unmatched: 17. The CDR3 DNA is TGTGCCATCAAGGGAGGGACTGCCGGGTCGTTCGCGAACACCGGGGAGCTGTTTTTT. Amino acid sequence: CAIKGGTAGSFANTGELFF.

The V call is TRBV29-1, the J call TRBJ1-1, with no clear D. Trimming removed 3 bases from V and 2 bases from J, with 13 bases in between. The germline gives CDR1 SQVTM, CDR2 ANQGSEA. The CDR3 totals 14 residues. DNA of the CDR3: TGCAGCGTTGAGCGGTCTCCAAGAAACACTGAAGCTTTCTTT. The encoded protein is CSVERSPRNTEAFF.